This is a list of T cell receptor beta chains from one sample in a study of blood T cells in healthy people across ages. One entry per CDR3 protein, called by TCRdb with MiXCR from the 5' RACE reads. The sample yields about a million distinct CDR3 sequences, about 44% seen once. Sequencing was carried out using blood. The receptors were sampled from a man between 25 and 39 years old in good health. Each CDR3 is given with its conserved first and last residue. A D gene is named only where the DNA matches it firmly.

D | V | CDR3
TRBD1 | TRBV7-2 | CASSLGDRGQATEAFF
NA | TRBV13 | CASSDGTANEQFF
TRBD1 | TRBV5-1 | CTSRGGQGITDTEAFF
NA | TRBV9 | CASSVALSSLNYGYTF
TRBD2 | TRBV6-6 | CASSPIAGGEETQYF
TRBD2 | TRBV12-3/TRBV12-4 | CASSLGGGVHEQFF
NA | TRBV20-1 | CSARDSENNEKLFF
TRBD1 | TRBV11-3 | CASSSMGQGVDEQYF
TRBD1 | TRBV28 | CASSPRTGGDTEAFF
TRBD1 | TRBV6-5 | CASRKYQGARAYEQYF
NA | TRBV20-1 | CSAPHRTNYGYTF
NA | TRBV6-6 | CASNTRDDSYNEQFF
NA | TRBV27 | CASKEQGQDSPLHF
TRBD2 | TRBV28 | CASSPPVLAGGITYEQYF
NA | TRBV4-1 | CASSQQTVKVYGYTF
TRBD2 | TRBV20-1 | CSARDPQRGEHEQFF
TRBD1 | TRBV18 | CASSPLQGRDGYTF
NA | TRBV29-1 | CSVNLGLRETQYF
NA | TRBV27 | CASSLNTYNEQFF
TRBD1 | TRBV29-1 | CSVEQVADGTVGYTF
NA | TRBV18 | CASSPPWGNNEQFF
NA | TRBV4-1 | CASSQDTVTQPQHF
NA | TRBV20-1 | CSASGSYYGYTF
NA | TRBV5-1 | CASREGRPQETQYF
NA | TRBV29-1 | CSVLEGGENSPLHF
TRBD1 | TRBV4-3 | CASSQEARGMIDTQYF
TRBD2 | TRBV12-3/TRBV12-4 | CASRIRAGGDTQYF
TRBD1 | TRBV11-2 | CASSPTRTGEEKLFF
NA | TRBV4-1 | CASSRGSVTEAFF
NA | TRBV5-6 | CASSLETGRVYEQYF
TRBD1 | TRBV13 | CASSSNRDSSYEQYF
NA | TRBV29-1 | CSVARGLASGEQYF
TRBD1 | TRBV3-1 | CASSLRTTPGQVASGVYNSPLHF
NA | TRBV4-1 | CASSKEIGLVSSPLHF
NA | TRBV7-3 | CASSLGSPTYEQYF
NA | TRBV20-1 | CSAEGIYEQYF
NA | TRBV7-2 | CASSFGTLAYNEQFF
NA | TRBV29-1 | CSVARDTYEQYF
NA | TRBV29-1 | CSVDSKTGTSFVVYEQYF